The rows below give T cell receptor beta chains drawn from one sample of a study of STAT3 mutations in large granular lymphocyte leukemia. The method was immunoSEQ multiplex PCR; TCRdb's version includes in-frame clones alone and lacks a portion of them. Here the sample spans tens of thousands of clones, 85% to 95% being singletons. Sequenced sample: peripheral blood mononuclear cells. These receptors all stem from a man aged 40-55 years with T-cell large granular lymphocyte leukemia. Some clones in this sample may be carry-over from other donors' samples. The CDR3 runs from the conserved cysteine through the conserved F or W. Fields, in order: clone size, D gene, J gene, V gene, CDR3 DNA, CDR3 protein. D genes are given only for firm matches. The size field is filled for only some rows; it gives once, few, many or a size class.

clone_size: -
d_call: TRBD2
j_call: TRBJ2-3
v_call: TRBV13
cdr3_nt: TGTGCCAGCAGCGATTCCGGGGGGGGCGCAGATACGCAGTATTTT
cdr3_aa: CASSDSGGGADTQYF

clone_size: -
d_call: TRBD1
j_call: TRBJ2-7
v_call: TRBV30
cdr3_nt: TGTGCCTGGAGCCCCGGACAGGGGTTCACCTACGAGCAGTACTTC
cdr3_aa: CAWSPGQGFTYEQYF

clone_size: -
d_call: -
j_call: TRBJ2-3
v_call: TRBV7-2
cdr3_nt: TGTGCCAGCAGCTTAGGGGTAGTTCGCACAGATACGCAGTATTTT
cdr3_aa: CASSLGVVRTDTQYF

clone_size: -
d_call: TRBD2
j_call: TRBJ2-5
v_call: TRBV10-2
cdr3_nt: TGCGCCAGCAGTGGGACTAGCAGGAGAGAGACCCAGTACTTC
cdr3_aa: CASSGTSRRETQYF

clone_size: -
d_call: -
j_call: TRBJ2-7
v_call: TRBV2
cdr3_nt: TGTGCCAGCAGTGACCGAGACTACGAGCAGTACTTC
cdr3_aa: CASSDRDYEQYF

clone_size: -
d_call: -
j_call: TRBJ2-6
v_call: TRBV2
cdr3_nt: TGTGCCAGCAGGGTTGGGTCCGCCGGGGCCAACGTCCTGACTTTC
cdr3_aa: CASRVGSAGANVLTF

clone_size: once
d_call: -
j_call: TRBJ1-1
v_call: TRBV2
cdr3_nt: TGTGCCAGCATGGGTCTCGGGGAAGCTTTCTTT
cdr3_aa: CASMGLGEAFF

clone_size: -
d_call: TRBD1
j_call: TRBJ1-1
v_call: TRBV14
cdr3_nt: TGTGCCAGCAGTTCCATAGACAGGGGTGGAACTGAAGCTTTCTTT
cdr3_aa: CASSSIDRGGTEAFF

clone_size: -
d_call: TRBD1
j_call: TRBJ2-7
v_call: TRBV9
cdr3_nt: TGTGCCAGCAGCCAGACAGGGTTTTCGTACGAGCAGTACTTC
cdr3_aa: CASSQTGFSYEQYF

clone_size: -
d_call: TRBD1
j_call: TRBJ1-3
v_call: TRBV5-1
cdr3_nt: TGCGCCAGCAGCTGGGGACAGGGAGGACCGAACACCATATATTTT
cdr3_aa: CASSWGQGGPNTIYF

clone_size: once
d_call: TRBD2
j_call: TRBJ2-7
v_call: TRBV7-9
cdr3_nt: TGTGCCAGCAGCCAGATCGGGGGGAGAGGCTACGAGCAGTACTTC
cdr3_aa: CASSQIGGRGYEQYF

clone_size: -
d_call: TRBD1
j_call: TRBJ1-4
v_call: TRBV2
cdr3_nt: TGTGCCAGCAGGACAGGGGCTGAAAAACTGTTTTTT
cdr3_aa: CASRTGAEKLFF

clone_size: -
d_call: -
j_call: TRBJ2-3
v_call: TRBV5-1
cdr3_nt: TGCGCCAGCAGCTCCTTGGTGGCTAGCACAGATACGCAGTATTTT
cdr3_aa: CASSSLVASTDTQYF

clone_size: -
d_call: -
j_call: TRBJ1-1
v_call: TRBV6-5
cdr3_nt: TGTGCCAGCAGTTACGTCGGGGTGGGGGGCACTGAAGCTTTCTTT
cdr3_aa: CASSYVGVGGTEAFF

clone_size: -
d_call: -
j_call: TRBJ2-3
v_call: TRBV30
cdr3_nt: TGTGTATGGCTCGGGGGCACAGATACGCAGTATTTT
cdr3_aa: CVWLGGTDTQYF

clone_size: few
d_call: TRBD1
j_call: TRBJ1-6
v_call: TRBV7-9
cdr3_nt: TGTGCCAGCAGCTGGGGACAGGAGGCATATTCACCCCTCCACTTT
cdr3_aa: CASSWGQEAYSPLHF

clone_size: -
d_call: TRBD2
j_call: TRBJ2-7
v_call: TRBV4-1
cdr3_nt: TGCGCCAGCAGCCTCAGAGCGGGGGGCTCCTACGAGCAGTACTTC
cdr3_aa: CASSLRAGGSYEQYF

clone_size: -
d_call: -
j_call: TRBJ2-2
v_call: TRBV6-1
cdr3_nt: TGTGCCAGCAGTGAACAAATTACGAACACCGGGGAGCTGTTTTTT
cdr3_aa: CASSEQITNTGELFF

clone_size: -
d_call: TRBD2
j_call: TRBJ2-3
v_call: TRBV5-4
cdr3_nt: TGTGCCAGCAGCTCGCGGGGGGGCCTTACAGATACGCAGTATTTT
cdr3_aa: CASSSRGGLTDTQYF

clone_size: -
d_call: -
j_call: TRBJ2-7
v_call: TRBV7-2
cdr3_nt: TGTGCCAGCAGCTGGAAGGGCGGGACACCTTCCTACGAGCAGTACTTC
cdr3_aa: CASSWKGGTPSYEQYF

clone_size: -
d_call: TRBD2
j_call: TRBJ2-7
v_call: TRBV7-9
cdr3_nt: TGTGCCAGCAGCGGTGGGACTAGCGGGGGATACGAGCAGTACTTC
cdr3_aa: CASSGGTSGGYEQYF

clone_size: -
d_call: -
j_call: TRBJ1-5
v_call: TRBV15
cdr3_nt: TGTGCCACCAGCAGAGAAACAGCTTCTATTTATCAGCCCCAGCATTTT
cdr3_aa: CATSRETASIYQPQHF

clone_size: -
d_call: TRBD1
j_call: TRBJ2-7
v_call: TRBV29-1
cdr3_nt: TGCAGCGTTGTAACTGGGACAGGGGTTTCCTACGAGCAGTACTTC
cdr3_aa: CSVVTGTGVSYEQYF

clone_size: -
d_call: -
j_call: TRBJ2-7
v_call: TRBV5-4
cdr3_nt: TGTGCCAGCAGCTTGGGAAGGGCTGAGCAGTACTTC
cdr3_aa: CASSLGRAEQYF

clone_size: -
d_call: -
j_call: TRBJ2-7
v_call: TRBV13
cdr3_nt: TGTGCCAGCAGCTTTGCCAGGGGCTCCTACGAGCAGTACTTC
cdr3_aa: CASSFARGSYEQYF

clone_size: -
d_call: TRBD1
j_call: TRBJ1-6
v_call: TRBV6-5
cdr3_nt: TGTGCCAGCAGTTCTCGGGACAGAATTTTATCACCCCTCCACTTT
cdr3_aa: CASSSRDRILSPLHF

clone_size: -
d_call: TRBD1
j_call: TRBJ1-2
v_call: TRBV5-4
cdr3_nt: TGTGCCAGCAGCTTGAGGACAGGGGGAGTCTATGGCTACACTTTC
cdr3_aa: CASSLRTGGVYGYTF

clone_size: -
d_call: -
j_call: TRBJ1-6
v_call: TRBV7-2
cdr3_nt: TGTGCCAGCAGTCCTGGGGTGGAACATTCACCCCTCCACTTT
cdr3_aa: CASSPGVEHSPLHF

clone_size: -
d_call: -
j_call: TRBJ1-5
v_call: TRBV5-1
cdr3_nt: TGCGCCAGCAGCTTGGGGGAGTCGGCAGGCCAGCCCCAGCATTTT
cdr3_aa: CASSLGESAGQPQHF

clone_size: -
d_call: TRBD1
j_call: TRBJ1-2
v_call: TRBV11-2
cdr3_nt: TGTGCCAGCAGCCAGAGCCCCGGGACAGAGTATGGCTACACCTTC
cdr3_aa: CASSQSPGTEYGYTF

clone_size: once
d_call: -
j_call: TRBJ1-5
v_call: TRBV15
cdr3_nt: TGTGCCACCAGCTTTAGCCCCAATCAGCCCCAGCATTTT
cdr3_aa: CATSFSPNQPQHF

clone_size: -
d_call: -
j_call: TRBJ1-2
v_call: TRBV5-1
cdr3_nt: TGCGCCAGCAGCGTGCCAGGGAGTGGTAACTATGGCTACACCTTC
cdr3_aa: CASSVPGSGNYGYTF

clone_size: -
d_call: -
j_call: TRBJ2-3
v_call: TRBV6-1
cdr3_nt: TGTGCCAGCAGGCGGGGCCCGATGGATACGCAGTATTTT
cdr3_aa: CASRRGPMDTQYF

clone_size: -
d_call: -
j_call: TRBJ2-7
v_call: TRBV5-1
cdr3_nt: TGCGCCAGCAGCGGGGGTGCAGGGACCTACGAGCAGTACTTC
cdr3_aa: CASSGGAGTYEQYF

clone_size: -
d_call: TRBD2
j_call: TRBJ2-1
v_call: TRBV9
cdr3_nt: TGTGCCAGCAGCGTAGGTATAGCGGGCTACAATGAGCAGTTCTTC
cdr3_aa: CASSVGIAGYNEQFF

clone_size: -
d_call: -
j_call: TRBJ1-1
v_call: TRBV9
cdr3_nt: TGTGCCAGCAGCGTAGGGGGGGGAGTCACTGAAGCTTTCTTT
cdr3_aa: CASSVGGGVTEAFF

clone_size: few
d_call: TRBD1
j_call: TRBJ1-5
v_call: TRBV10-2
cdr3_nt: TGCGCCAGCGGGACAGAGCTTAATCAGCCCCAGCATTTT
cdr3_aa: CASGTELNQPQHF

clone_size: -
d_call: TRBD1
j_call: TRBJ2-5
v_call: TRBV5-1
cdr3_nt: TGCGCCAGCAGCAGGGACAGGGACGGGGAGACCCAGTACTTC
cdr3_aa: CASSRDRDGETQYF

clone_size: -
d_call: -
j_call: TRBJ1-2
v_call: TRBV18
cdr3_nt: TGTGCCAGCTCACCAACAGGGTGGGATGGCTACACCTTC
cdr3_aa: CASSPTGWDGYTF

clone_size: -
d_call: -
j_call: TRBJ2-1
v_call: TRBV13
cdr3_nt: TGTGCCAGCAGCTTAGTGGCAGCCTACAATGAGCAGTTCTTC
cdr3_aa: CASSLVAAYNEQFF

clone_size: -
d_call: -
j_call: TRBJ1-5
v_call: TRBV7-9
cdr3_nt: TGTGCCAGCAGCTCCGTCAATCAGCCCCAGCATTTT
cdr3_aa: CASSSVNQPQHF

clone_size: -
d_call: -
j_call: TRBJ1-2
v_call: TRBV23-1
cdr3_nt: TGCGCCAGCAGTCAAGCAGGGGAGGGTGGCTACACCTTC
cdr3_aa: CASSQAGEGGYTF

clone_size: -
d_call: -
j_call: TRBJ1-1
v_call: TRBV30
cdr3_nt: TGTGCCTGGAGTGGTCCGCTCATGAACACTGAGGCTTTCTTT
cdr3_aa: CAWSGPLMNTEAFF

clone_size: -
d_call: TRBD1
j_call: TRBJ1-6
v_call: TRBV10-2
cdr3_nt: TGCGCCAGCAGTGAAGCCTTGACAGGGAATTCACCCCTCCACTTT
cdr3_aa: CASSEALTGNSPLHF

clone_size: few
d_call: TRBD1
j_call: TRBJ1-6
v_call: TRBV13
cdr3_nt: TGTGCCAGCAGCATCAGGGGGCGCGGTTCACCCCTCCACTTT
cdr3_aa: CASSIRGRGSPLHF

clone_size: -
d_call: -
j_call: TRBJ1-1
v_call: TRBV19
cdr3_nt: TGTGCCAGTAGTACCTCATGGAGAACTGAAGCTTTCTTT
cdr3_aa: CASSTSWRTEAFF

clone_size: -
d_call: -
j_call: TRBJ1-2
v_call: TRBV18
cdr3_nt: TGTGCCAGCTCACCACCGAAGCCAGGGGTTGATGGCTACACCTTC
cdr3_aa: CASSPPKPGVDGYTF